This is a list of T cell receptor beta chains from one sample in a study of T cells after posttransplantation cyclophosphamide. The data were produced by immunoSEQ multiplex PCR, yet TCRdb's version contains in-frame clones alone and is incomplete. This sample has around 47,000 clones, with approximately 94% found just once. Material for sequencing was PBMCs. These receptors were collected from a woman younger than 45 in good health and a related stem cell transplant donor. Both conserved end residues are part of each CDR3. D genes are given only for firm matches. Part of the rows lack a size; the others show once, few, many or a class for expanded clones.

clone_size	j_call	v_call	d_call	cdr3_length	cdr3_nt	cdr3_aa
-	TRBJ2-1	TRBV27	-	14	TGTGCCAGCAGCCTACGTCGGGCCTACAATGAGCAGTTCTTC	CASSLRRAYNEQFF
few	TRBJ2-3	TRBV25-1	TRBD1	14	TGTGCCAGCACTCCGGGACAGGGGGCAGATACGCAGTATTTT	CASTPGQGADTQYF
-	TRBJ1-5	TRBV19	TRBD1	13	TGTGCCAGTAGTCCTGACAGGGATCAGCCCCAGCATTTT	CASSPDRDQPQHF
-	TRBJ1-2	TRBV10-3	-	15	TGTGCCATCAGTGCTATTACAGGTCCCGAAGAGGGCTACACCTTC	CAISAITGPEEGYTF
-	TRBJ2-3	TRBV5-1	-	15	TGCGCCAGCAGCTTACAGGGCCTTCTCACAGATACGCAGTATTTT	CASSLQGLLTDTQYF
-	TRBJ1-5	TRBV9	-	15	TGTGCCAGCAGCCCCAGCGGAAATAGCAATCAGCCCCAGCATTTT	CASSPSGNSNQPQHF
few	TRBJ1-3	TRBV7-3	-	16	TGTGCCAGCAGTCCCCACCCCGGTGTCTCTGGAAACACCATATATTTT	CASSPHPGVSGNTIYF
once	TRBJ2-5	TRBV7-6	TRBD2	17	TGTGCCAGCAGCTGGGCAAGGGCGGGGGGCCGCCAAGAGACCCAGTACTTC	CASSWARAGGRQETQYF
-	TRBJ1-1	TRBV12-5	TRBD1	18	TGTGCTAGTGGTTTGGGCGGGCCCCCCGGGACAGGGGGCTCTGAAGCTTTCTTT	CASGLGGPPGTGGSEAFF
-	TRBJ1-2	TRBV7-3	TRBD1	14	TGTGCCAGCAGTGCAGGGGGGCCGTCCTATGGCTACACCTTC	CASSAGGPSYGYTF
-	TRBJ2-6	TRBV4-3	-	17	TGCGCCAGCAGCCAAGATCTAGTCAGGGCTGGGGCCAACGTCCTGACTTTC	CASSQDLVRAGANVLTF
-	TRBJ2-1	TRBV5-4	TRBD2	18	TGTGCCAGCAGCTCAGGGGCGGCTAGCGGGGTGGGGGGGGATGAGCAGTTCTTC	CASSSGAASGVGGDEQFF
-	TRBJ1-1	TRBV6-5	-	15	TGTGCCAGCAGTTCCACCTGGGGGGAGAACACTGAAGCTTTCTTT	CASSSTWGENTEAFF
-	TRBJ1-2	TRBV7-9	TRBD1	14	TGTGCCAGCAGCCTGGGACAGCTCTCTTATGGCTACACCTTC	CASSLGQLSYGYTF